This T cell receptor beta chain was captured by sequencing in a study of T cell repertoires in cytomegalovirus infection. Study in general: In the study, CMV epitopes included recently identified HLA-C-restricted and well-studied HLA-B-restricted ones. CMV infection together with matching HLA type was indicated by public TCR beta signatures. Study-wide findings and caveats: Dominant in the ex vivo response were TCR beta clonotypes restricted by HLA-C and specific for CMV. Frequencies of public TCR beta families were cumulated, and this identified carriers of CMV plus the relevant HLA.

In germline, CDR1 is MNHEY, CDR2 SVGEGT. This CDR3 region has 14 residues. V lost 7 bases and J 3 bases, leaving 16 bases between the germline ends. MiXCR was run by TCRdb on the reads, yielding one entry per CDR3 protein. The profile shows some 920,000 distinct CDR3 sequences, around 32% of them singletons. With respect to this clonotype: Its antigen remains unidentified.

Sample: cultured CD8+ T cells from PBMCs, taken from culture after CMV antigen stimulation. The TCR sequence derives from a human donor in good health (CMV status not recorded). Some clones in this sample may be carry-over from other donors' samples. The genes are TRBV6-2 or TRBV6-3 and TRBJ2-7, with D perhaps matching TRBD2 (5 bases). CDR3: CASTSPLQDYEQYV. The CDR3, as DNA: TGTGCCAGCACTAGCCCCCTCCAGGACTACGAGCAGTACGTC.